The next 29 T cell receptor beta chains were all read from a single sample in a study of PD-1 blockade in classical Hodgkin lymphoma. Generated by immunoSEQ multiplex PCR, the TCRdb table keeps only in-frame clones and is missing some. The table shows about 28,000 clones, with approximately 82% occurring only once. The patients all showed relapse after autologous stem cell transplantation, while their brentuximab vedotin exposure varied. Material: peripheral blood mononuclear cells (PBMCs), obtained before the second cycle of nivolumab. These receptors were taken from a human donor with classical Hodgkin lymphoma.

The V call is TRBV10-3, the J call TRBJ1-2; D ambiguous. The CDR3 contains 15 residues. Trimming shortened V by 4 bases and J by 0 bases, and 12 bases separated the two germline ends. CDR1 ENHRY and CDR2 SYGVKD come from the germline V gene. CDR3 in amino acids: CAISVRGRANYGYTF. CDR3 coding DNA: TGTGCCATCAGTGTTCGGGGTCGAGCTAACTATGGCTACACCTTC.

This clone was picked up a small number of times. This rearrangement joins TRBV5-1 to TRBJ1-2; D uncertain. Germline lookup yields CDR1 SGHRS and CDR2 YFSETQ. V was clipped by 0 bases and J by 6 bases, with 12 bases between them. This CDR3 has 14 residues. The CDR3 region is CASSLAGGFDGYTF. CDR3 sequence (DNA): TGCGCCAGCAGCTTGGCCGGCGGGTTCGATGGCTACACCTTC. Full variable domain (outside the CDR3, taken from reference TRBV5-1 and TRBJ1-2): KAGVTQTPRYLIKTRGQQVTLSCSPISGHRSVSWYQQTPGQGLQFLFEYFSETQRNKGNFPGRFSGRQFSNSRSEMNVSTLELGDSALYLCASSLAGGFDGYTFGSGTRLTVV.

This chain links TRBV7-3 with TRBJ1-1, with D tentatively TRBD1 (5 bases). The V gene's germline CDR1 is SGHTA and CDR2 FQGTGA. The CDR3 runs 14 residues. Trimming pared 1 base from V and 6 bases from J, leaving 12 bases between. The CDR3, as DNA: TGTGCCAGCAGCTTAAAGGGGAGAGGGGCTGAAGCTTTCTTT. Translated, it gives CASSLKGRGAEAFF.

The chain links TRBV9 to TRBJ1-1, with D perhaps matching TRBD1 (5 bases). Trimming removed 3 bases from V and 7 bases from J, with 19 bases in between. There are 15 residues in the CDR3. Germline-derived CDR1 and CDR2 are SGDLS and YYNGEE. CDR3 region: CASSGGLGGELEAFF. CDR3 DNA sequence: TGTGCCAGCAGCGGCGGACTGGGAGGGGAGCTTGAAGCTTTCTTT. Together with reference TRBV9 and TRBJ1-1, the CDR3 gives the full variable domain: DSGVTQTPKHLITATGQRVTLRCSPRSGDLSVYWYQQSLDQGLQFLIQYYNGEERAKGNILERFSAQQFPDLHSELNLSSLELGDSALYFCASSGGLGGELEAFFGQGTRLTVV.

The chain's CDR3 is CASSWTPGRGNTEAFF. The CDR3 DNA reads TGTGCCAGCAGCTGGACTCCGGGCAGGGGGAACACTGAAGCTTTCTTT. The V and J genes are TRBV7-2 and TRBJ1-1; tentatively, D is TRBD1 (6 bases). Germline lookup yields CDR1 SGHTA and CDR2 FQGNSA. This CDR3 spans 16 amino acids. V lost 4 bases and J lost 1, with 16 bases in between.

This clone has a single count. The rearrangement joins TRBV7-9 to TRBJ2-5; 10 nucleotides agree with TRBD1. The CDR3 sequence is 16 residues long. Germline CDR1 and CDR2: SEHNR and FQNEAQ (reference sequence). The J segment lost 5 bases and the V segment lost 0 bases, leaving 6 bases of the junction unmatched. CDR3 nucleotide sequence: TGTGCCAGCAGCTTAGCGGGACAGGGGTTCCGGGAGACCCAGTACTTC. Amino acids: CASSLAGQGFRETQYF.

The rearrangement links TRBV5-4 to TRBJ1-4, with 11 bases identical to TRBD1. CDR1 and CDR2 from the germline V gene are SGHNT and YYREEE (reference sequence). The junction had 3 bases not matched to a gene; V was cut back by 4 bases and J by 7 bases. The CDR3 sequence is 14 residues long. CDR3 loop: CASSKGTGGEKLFF. Written as DNA, the CDR3 is TGTGCCAGCAGCAAGGGGACAGGGGGTGAAAAACTGTTTTTT. Variable domain in full (rest from reference TRBV5-4 and TRBJ1-4): ETGVTQSPTHLIKTRGQQVTLRCSSQSGHNTVSWYQQALGQGPQFIFQYYREEENGRGNFPPRFSGLQFPNYSSELNVNALELDDSALYLCASSKGTGGEKLFFGSGTQLSVL.

This clone was seen a single time. The chain uses TRBV27 and TRBJ1-2; D ambiguous. Trimming took 4 bases from V and 3 from J, leaving 9 bases between them. Germline assignment: CDR1 MNHEY and CDR2 SMNVEV (reference sequence). The CDR3 length is 13 residues. The CDR3 DNA reads as TGTGCCAGCAGTTCCATTGGGGACTATGGCTACACCTTC. This gives the protein CASSSIGDYGYTF.

The genes are TRBV5-1 and TRBJ2-7, with 8 bases aligning to TRBD1. CDR1 and CDR2 from the germline V gene are SGHRS and YFSETQ. Losses at the gene ends were 0 bases for V and 4 bases for J; bases not matched to a gene: 9. The CDR3 contains 16 residues. CDR3 DNA: TGCGCCAGCAGCTTGGCCAATCCGGGACAGGAGTACGAGCAGTACTTC. Translated, it gives CASSLANPGQEYEQYF.

The V and J genes are TRBV2 and TRBJ1-5; TRBD1 might be the D (6 bases). Germline CDR1 reads SNHLY; CDR2 reads FYNNEI. V gave up 1 base and J gave up 10 bases, with 14 bases separating them. The CDR3 is made up of 14 amino acids. The CDR3: CASSEGRTDSPQHF. The CDR3 DNA is TGTGCCAGCAGTGAAGGCCGGACAGATTCTCCCCAGCATTTT.

The chain links TRBV7-9 to TRBJ2-5; no firm D call. With 5 bases removed from V and 5 bases from J, the gap between germline ends came to 12 bases. Germline-derived CDR1 and CDR2 are SEHNR and FQNEAQ (reference sequence). The CDR3 is 13 residues long. The CDR3 is CASSQSPGETQYF. The DNA of the CDR3 is TGTGCCAGCAGCCAAAGCCCCGGGGAGACCCAGTACTTC.

V is TRBV4-2 and J is TRBJ1-3, with no clear D. The CDR3 is made up of 16 amino acids. Germline CDR1 LGHNA, CDR2 YNFKEQ. The V end was cut by 0 bases, the J end by 1 base, with 10 bases between. The CDR3 spells CASSQDGGESGNTIYF. CDR3 bases: TGTGCCAGCAGCCAAGACGGCGGTGAATCTGGAAACACCATATATTTT.

This rearrangement joins TRBV7-4 to TRBJ1-3; TRBD1 is a possible D gene (6 bases). The germline V gene has CDR1 SGHVT and CDR2 SQSDAQ. The CDR3 loop spans 16 amino acids. V was cut by 7 bases and J by 3 bases, with 19 bases left in between. CDR3 DNA: TGTGCCAGCAACCAGAGGGGCAGGGGCGATGGAAACACCATATATTTT. It translates to CASNQRGRGDGNTIYF.

V gene TRBV29-1 combines with J gene TRBJ2-7; D gene uncertain. The germline gives CDR1 SQVTM, CDR2 ANQGSEA. The CDR3 has 12 residues. Trimming removed 6 bases at V and 6 bases at J, with 15 bases between. CDR3 amino acids: CSVAFGQAEQYF. CDR3 bases: TGCAGCGTGGCTTTTGGGCAGGCCGAGCAGTACTTC.

The chain employs TRBV27 and TRBJ1-5; D is undetermined. V was pared by 7 bases and J by 6 bases, with 10 bases between. CDR1 is MNHEY and CDR2 is SMNVEV in the germline V gene (reference sequence). The CDR3 consists of 12 residues. Written as DNA, the CDR3 is TGTGCCAGCACTTCGTACGGTCAGCCCCAGCATTTT. It encodes CASTSYGQPQHF.

As to this clone: Within the sample, other DNA sequences also encode this same CDR3. The chain carries TRBV29-1 and TRBJ1-1; D ambiguous. Germline-derived CDR1 and CDR2 are SQVTM and ANQGSEA. This CDR3 has 13 amino acids. Trimming cost V 4 bases and J 0 bases, with 9 bases left between them. The CDR3 reads CSVGVRVNTEAFF. The CDR3 DNA follows: TGCAGCGTTGGCGTGAGGGTGAACACTGAAGCTTTCTTT.

The gene calls are TRBV7-8 and TRBJ2-2, with D perhaps matching TRBD1 or TRBD2 (6 bases each). V was pared by 1 base and J by 4 bases, with 13 bases between. CDR3 length: 16 residues. From germline, CDR1 is SGHVS and CDR2 FQNEAQ. CDR3 nucleotides: TGTGCCAGCAGCTTAGTTGGGGGGCCAGGCACCGGGGAGCTGTTTTTT. Translating it yields CASSLVGGPGTGELFF.

The chain uses TRBV15 and TRBJ2-1; TRBD1 or TRBD2 may be the D gene (5 bases each). Germline assignment: CDR1 LNHNV and CDR2 YYDKDF (reference sequence). The V end was cut by 8 bases, the J end by 8 bases, with 16 bases between. There are 13 residues in the CDR3. CDR3: CATGLGVKDEQFF. CDR3 bases: TGTGCCACCGGGTTGGGGGTTAAGGATGAGCAGTTCTTC.

This clone appeared a single time. The gene calls are TRBV4-1 and TRBJ2-5; no firm D call. Trimming removed 4 bases at V and 5 bases at J, with 8 bases between. The CDR3 runs 12 residues. Germline CDR1 is MGHRA and CDR2 is YSYEKL. The DNA of the CDR3 is TGCGCCAGCAGCCGGGTTGGGGAGACCCAGTACTTC. It translates to CASSRVGETQYF.

By sample share, this clone is medium-sized. The chain carries TRBV25-1 and TRBJ2-7, with 7 bases fitting TRBD1. The CDR3 runs 15 residues. The V gene's germline CDR1 is MGHDK and CDR2 SYGVNS. Losses at the gene ends were 8 bases for V and 0 bases for J; bases not matched to a gene: 10. In nucleotides, the CDR3 is TGTGCCAGCGGGTCGGACAGGACAAACTCCTACGAGCAGTACTTC. Amino acid sequence: CASGSDRTNSYEQYF.

V usage is TRBV5-5 and J usage is TRBJ1-6; D remains unclear. V lost 0 bases and J 5 bases, leaving 12 bases between the germline ends. The germline gives CDR1 SGHKS, CDR2 YYEKEE (reference sequence). This CDR3 comprises 16 residues. The CDR3 is CASSLGLAGNNSPLHF. CDR3 DNA: TGTGCCAGCAGCTTGGGGCTTGCGGGAAATAATTCACCCCTCCACTTT. Drawing the rest from reference TRBV5-5 and TRBJ1-6, the complete variable domain is DAGVTQSPTHLIKTRGQQVTLRCSPISGHKSVSWYQQVLGQGPQFIFQYYEKEERGRGNFPDRFSARQFPNYSSELNVNALLLGDSALYLCASSLGLAGNNSPLHFGNGTRLTVT.

The chain uses TRBV28 and TRBJ2-3, with a weak D call TRBD2 (5 bases). V shed 1 base and J shed 0 bases, with 8 bases lying between them. Per the germline V gene, CDR1 is MDHEN and CDR2 is SYDVKM. The CDR3 loop spans 15 amino acids. CDR3 in DNA: TGTGCCAGCAGTTTATTGGAGCGGAGCACAGATACGCAGTATTTT. This translates into CASSLLERSTDTQYF.

The chain uses TRBV18 and TRBJ2-4; 9 bases map to TRBD1. CDR3 length: 18 residues. V shed 6 bases and J 1 base; nucleotides not matched to a gene: 13. Germline CDR1 and CDR2: KGHSH and LQKENI. DNA for the CDR3: TGTGCCAGCTCCCGCCGGGACAGGGAGTATGTGGCCAAAAACATTCAGTACTTC. Encoded protein: CASSRRDREYVAKNIQYF.

The rearrangement links TRBV2 to TRBJ1-2; tentative D call: TRBD1 (6 bases). V dropped 3 bases and J dropped 7 bases, with 9 bases sitting between them. The CDR3 has 12 amino acids. Germline assignment: CDR1 SNHLY and CDR2 FYNNEI. CDR3 region: CASSEGGPGYTF. DNA of the CDR3: TGTGCCAGCAGTGAGGGGGGGCCTGGCTACACCTTC.

The chain couples TRBV5-8 to TRBJ2-3, with 7 bases fitting TRBD2. Trimming took 1 base from V and 5 from J; bases not matched to a gene: 10. The CDR3 is 16 amino acids. Germline assignment: CDR1 SGHTS and CDR2 YDEGEE. CDR3 amino acids: CASSLIYLGGGDTQYF. For the CDR3, the DNA is TGTGCCAGCAGCTTGATTTACCTGGGGGGGGGAGATACGCAGTATTTT.

The genes are TRBV6-1 and TRBJ2-7; D is undetermined. The germline V and J ends were trimmed by 2 bases and 0 bases, with 8 bases remaining between them. There are 14 residues in the CDR3. The germline V gene has CDR1 MNHNS and CDR2 SASEGT. The CDR3 nucleotides are TGTGCCAGCAGTGAACCGTGGAGCTCCTACGAGCAGTACGTC. Encoded protein: CASSEPWSSYEQYV.

The J gene is TRBJ1-2, the V gene TRBV27; D is perhaps TRBD1 (5 bases). Deletions cut 5 bases from V and 4 bases from J, with 11 bases between. Germline loops: CDR1 MNHEY, CDR2 SMNVEV (reference sequence). CDR3 length equals 13 residues. CDR3 residues: CASSPGLVYGYTF. The CDR3, as DNA: TGTGCCAGCAGTCCGGGACTGGTCTATGGCTACACCTTC.

This chain links TRBV4-1 with TRBJ1-2; tentatively, D is TRBD1 (5 bases). Trimming pared 0 bases from V and 4 bases from J, leaving 12 bases between. The V gene's germline CDR1 is MGHRA and CDR2 YSYEKL. This CDR3 region has 15 residues. CDR3 DNA sequence: TGCGCCAGCAGCCAAGAACCGGGGCAGGGCTATGGCTACACCTTC. Encoded protein: CASSQEPGQGYGYTF.

This rearrangement joins TRBV11-3 to TRBJ1-1; D unresolved. Trimming took off 2 bases at V and 4 bases at J, with 11 bases between the two ends. The CDR3 has 14 residues. The germline V gene has CDR1 SGHNT and CDR2 YENEEA. CDR3: CASSLLGYRTEAFF. For the CDR3, the DNA is TGTGCCAGCAGCTTATTGGGTTACCGCACTGAAGCTTTCTTT.